This TCR beta chain was profiled in a study of T cells in Graves' hyperthyroidism and ophthalmopathy. Study background: The initial diagnosis was the point when peripheral blood was collected, ahead of any treatment.

V was trimmed by 0 bases and J by 7 bases, leaving 7 bases between them. The CDR3 contains 13 residues. This clonotype was seen repeatedly, ten times or more. Amplified TCR beta CDR3 regions came from RNA transcripts. In the first-round RT-PCR of the TCR CDR3, the HTBI primer set was used. From the multiplex PCR reads, TCRdb called clonotypes with MiXCR, one entry per CDR3 protein. Here the sample spans around 350,000 distinct CDR3 sequences, around 25% being singletons. This chain connects TRBV12-3 or TRBV12-4 to TRBJ1-5; no firm D call. This clonotype originated in a man aged 45-65 years with Graves' hyperthyroidism. What was sequenced was blood. This chain's CDR3 is CASSLASFQPQHF. DNA of the CDR3: TGTGCCAGCAGTTTAGCGTCTTTCCAGCCCCAGCATTTT.